This T cell receptor beta chain was profiled in a study of T cells in Graves' hyperthyroidism and ophthalmopathy. Losses at the gene ends were 4 bases for V and 5 bases for J; bases not matched to a gene: 4. Germline lookup yields CDR1 SGHTS and CDR2 YDEGEE. The CDR3 covers 15 residues. TCR beta CDR3 sequences were amplified from RNA transcripts. When the TCR CDR3 underwent first-round RT-PCR, the HTBI primer set was used. TCRdb re-analysed the multiplex PCR reads in MiXCR, keeping a single row per CDR3 protein. The sample lists 300,000 to 450,000 distinct CDR3 sequences; approximately 15% were seen once.

Sequenced input: blood. The TCR originated in a woman between 25 and 40 years old with Graves' hyperthyroidism. This chain joins TRBV5-8 and TRBJ2-1; 12 nucleotides agree with TRBD2. CDR3 nucleotides: TGTGCCAGCAGCCCCCCTAGCGGGAGGGACAATGAGCAGTTCTTC. It is translated as CASSPPSGRDNEQFF.